This paragraph reports one T cell receptor (beta chain). Its cognate antigen is unknown. The sample originates from a study of chemoradiotherapy in HPV16-positive cancers. About the research overall: A couple of HPV16-positive patients' cells yielded candidate HPV-specific clones and common motifs. General study points: Candidate HPV-specific clones and E7-related TCR motifs grew in tumor during treatment.

The method was immunoSEQ multiplex PCR; TCRdb's version includes in-frame clones alone and lacks a portion of them. Of about 7,900 clones in the sample, approximately 80% were seen once. Deletions cut 0 bases from V and 2 bases from J, with 12 bases between. Germline-derived CDR1 and CDR2 are MGHRA and YSYEKL. CDR3 length equals 16 residues. V is TRBV4-1 and J is TRBJ2-3; D unclear. This TCR was sampled from a human donor with HPV-associated anogenital cancer. This material was acquired from a patient who underwent chemoradiotherapy. The CDR3 is CASSQEWVADTDTQYF. For the CDR3, the DNA is TGCGCCAGCAGCCAAGAATGGGTGGCTGACACAGATACGCAGTATTTT.